This T cell receptor beta chain was sequenced for a study of cytomegalovirus exposure and HLA in healthy donors. In this sample, this clone turned up once. The antigen is undetermined. Study-wide points: Generally TCR sequences proved uncommon, though certain public TCRs appeared in numerous donors. Per published reports, the classifier diagnosed cytomegalovirus status with high specificity and sensitivity.

PCR amplification relied on 60 Vbeta primers (plus 13 Jbeta primers). Per the original data handling: Among the unique TCR beta chains that a later analysis counted, 75 million to 85 million in all, roughly 9.9 million were shared. TCRdb's table, derived via immunoSEQ multiplex PCR, lists solely in-frame clones and lacks some. The DNA was the basis for D and trimming; V, J and clone size are from that table. The table has approximately 140,000 clones, about four fifths seen once. This CDR3 is 15 amino acids long. CDR1 and CDR2 from the germline V gene are MNHEY and SVGAGI. V was clipped by 6 bases and J by 5 bases, with 19 bases between them.

The sequenced sample consisted of PBMCs. This chain uses TRBV6-5 with TRBJ1-2; perhaps TRBD1 as D (6 bases). This TCR derives from a man aged 35-49 years in good health and CMV-seropositive. CDR3 region: CASSQGLLDLYGYTF. The CDR3, as DNA: TGTGCCAGCAGCCAGGGGCTCCTTGACCTTTATGGCTACACCTTC.